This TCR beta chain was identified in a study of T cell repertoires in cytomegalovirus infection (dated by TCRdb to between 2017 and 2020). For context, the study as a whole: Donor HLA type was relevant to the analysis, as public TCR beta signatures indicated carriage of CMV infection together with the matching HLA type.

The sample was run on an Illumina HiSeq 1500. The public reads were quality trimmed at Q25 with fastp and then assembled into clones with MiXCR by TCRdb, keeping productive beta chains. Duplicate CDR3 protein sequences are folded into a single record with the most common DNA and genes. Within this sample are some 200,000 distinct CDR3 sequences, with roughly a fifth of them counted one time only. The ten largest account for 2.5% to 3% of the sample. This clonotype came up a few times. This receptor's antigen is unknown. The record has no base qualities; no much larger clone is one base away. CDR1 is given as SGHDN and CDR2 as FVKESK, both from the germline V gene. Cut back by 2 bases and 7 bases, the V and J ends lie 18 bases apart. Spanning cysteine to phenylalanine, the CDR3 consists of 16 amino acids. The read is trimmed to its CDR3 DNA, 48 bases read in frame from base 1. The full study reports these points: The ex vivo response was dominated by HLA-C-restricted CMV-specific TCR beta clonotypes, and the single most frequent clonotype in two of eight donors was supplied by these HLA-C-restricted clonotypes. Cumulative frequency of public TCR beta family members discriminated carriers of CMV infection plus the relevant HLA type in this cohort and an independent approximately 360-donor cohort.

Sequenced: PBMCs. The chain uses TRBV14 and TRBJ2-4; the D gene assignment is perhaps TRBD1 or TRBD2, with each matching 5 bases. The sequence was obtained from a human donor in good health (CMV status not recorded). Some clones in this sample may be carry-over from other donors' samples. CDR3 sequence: CASSQRGDLGWNIQYF. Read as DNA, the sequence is TGTGCCAGCAGCCAAAGGGGAGATTTAGGATGGAACATTCAGTACTTC. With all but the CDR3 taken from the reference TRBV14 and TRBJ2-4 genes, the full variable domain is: EAGVTQFPSHSVIEKGQTVTLRCDPISGHDNLYWYRRVMGKEIKFLLHFVKESKQDESGMPNNRFLAERTGGTYSTLKVQPAELEDSGVYFCASSQRGDLGWNIQYFGAGTRLSVL.